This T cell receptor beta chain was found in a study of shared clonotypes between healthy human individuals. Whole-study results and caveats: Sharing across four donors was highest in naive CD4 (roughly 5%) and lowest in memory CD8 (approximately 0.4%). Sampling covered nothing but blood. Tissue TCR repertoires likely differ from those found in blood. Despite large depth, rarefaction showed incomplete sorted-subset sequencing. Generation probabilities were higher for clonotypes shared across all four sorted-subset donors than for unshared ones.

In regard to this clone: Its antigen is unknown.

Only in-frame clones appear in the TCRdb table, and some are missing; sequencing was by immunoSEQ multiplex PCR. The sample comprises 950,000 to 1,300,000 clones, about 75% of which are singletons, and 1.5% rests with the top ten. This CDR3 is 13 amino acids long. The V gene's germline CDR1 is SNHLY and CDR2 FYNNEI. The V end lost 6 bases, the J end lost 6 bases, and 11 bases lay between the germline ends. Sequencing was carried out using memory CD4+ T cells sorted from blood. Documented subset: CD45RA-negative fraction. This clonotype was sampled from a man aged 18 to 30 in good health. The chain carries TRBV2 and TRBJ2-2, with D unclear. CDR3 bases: TGTGCCAGCAGACGACACCTAGCCGGGGAGCTGTTTTTT. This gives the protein CASRRHLAGELFF.